A selection of T cell receptor beta chains follows, all from one sample in a study of PD-L1 blockade in urothelial cancer. Profiling relied on immunoSEQ multiplex PCR, and the TCRdb table lists in-frame clones only, not all of them. The sample yields about 50,000 clones, under 85% seen once. Here the sequenced sample was PBMCs, taken around atezolizumab (anti-PD-L1) treatment. The receptor source for this set is a man aged 45-60 years with urothelial cancer. Each CDR3 is given with its conserved first and last residue. The D gene is left open where the match is weak. For some rows the clone size is stated as once, few or many, or as a class when expanded; others skip it.

j_call: TRBJ1-2; v_call: TRBV12-1; clone_size: NA; d_call: NA; cdr3_nt: TGTGCCAGCAGGAACGCCAGGGCTGGCTACACCTTC; cdr3_aa: CASRNARAGYTF
j_call: TRBJ1-3; v_call: TRBV6-1; clone_size: NA; d_call: TRBD1; cdr3_nt: TGTGCCAGCAGTGAGGGACAGCCTTATTTCTCTGGAAACACCATATATTTT; cdr3_aa: CASSEGQPYFSGNTIYF
j_call: TRBJ2-5; v_call: TRBV5-4; clone_size: NA; d_call: TRBD2; cdr3_nt: TGTGCCAGCAGCCACGACAGTGGCGGGAGGGGAGAGACCCAGTACTTC; cdr3_aa: CASSHDSGGRGETQYF
j_call: TRBJ1-6; v_call: TRBV18; clone_size: few; d_call: TRBD1; cdr3_nt: TGTGCCAGCTCACAACTACAGGGGGCCAATTCACCCCTCCACTTT; cdr3_aa: CASSQLQGANSPLHF
j_call: TRBJ2-5; v_call: TRBV7-9; clone_size: NA; d_call: NA; cdr3_nt: TGTGCCAGCAGCGAGCGAGCAATCCAAGAGACCCAGTACTTC; cdr3_aa: CASSERAIQETQYF
j_call: TRBJ1-5; v_call: TRBV28; clone_size: NA; d_call: TRBD1; cdr3_nt: TGTGCCAGCAGCTTACCCCCCGGGACAGCGTTCAGCAATCAGCCCCAGCATTTT; cdr3_aa: CASSLPPGTAFSNQPQHF
j_call: TRBJ1-1; v_call: TRBV27; clone_size: once; d_call: NA; cdr3_nt: TGTGCCAGCAGTCATAGGGGGGGGGACAAGAGCACTGAAGCTTTCTTT; cdr3_aa: CASSHRGGDKSTEAFF
j_call: TRBJ2-1; v_call: TRBV5-4; clone_size: NA; d_call: TRBD2; cdr3_nt: TGTGCCAGCTACCCCCCCCCTAGCGGGGGAGTTGGGGATGAGCAGTTCTTC; cdr3_aa: CASYPPPSGGVGDEQFF
j_call: TRBJ2-5; v_call: TRBV4-2; clone_size: NA; d_call: TRBD2; cdr3_nt: TGTGCCAGCAGCCAAGAATGGAGCGGGGGGGCCCCCGAGACCCAGTACTTC; cdr3_aa: CASSQEWSGGAPETQYF
j_call: TRBJ2-7; v_call: TRBV7-2; clone_size: NA; d_call: NA; cdr3_nt: TGTGCCAGCAGCAAAGGAGGTAGTTTTTACGAGCAGTACTTC; cdr3_aa: CASSKGGSFYEQYF
j_call: TRBJ2-7; v_call: TRBV2; clone_size: NA; d_call: NA; cdr3_nt: TGTGCCAGCAGCCCGGGAACGCTACCTGGAGAGCAGTACTTC; cdr3_aa: CASSPGTLPGEQYF
j_call: TRBJ2-1; v_call: TRBV27; clone_size: NA; d_call: NA; cdr3_nt: TGTGCCAGCAGTTTATACGGGAGGAAGGGGGTATCCAAGGGTGAGCAGTTCTTC; cdr3_aa: CASSLYGRKGVSKGEQFF
j_call: TRBJ2-7; v_call: TRBV7-9; clone_size: NA; d_call: TRBD2; cdr3_nt: TGTGCCAGCACCCCGTTACTAGCGAGAAGCTCCTACGAGCAGTACTTC; cdr3_aa: CASTPLLARSSYEQYF
j_call: TRBJ2-3; v_call: TRBV5-1; clone_size: NA; d_call: TRBD1; cdr3_nt: TGCGCCAGCAGCTTTGAAGGACAGGGTATGAATACGCAGTATTTT; cdr3_aa: CASSFEGQGMNTQYF
j_call: TRBJ2-1; v_call: TRBV6-5; clone_size: NA; d_call: NA; cdr3_nt: TGTGCCAGCCCGACGGGGGGCGTTCTGAGGAATGAGCAGTTCTTC; cdr3_aa: CASPTGGVLRNEQFF
j_call: TRBJ1-1; v_call: TRBV5-1; clone_size: once; d_call: TRBD1; cdr3_nt: TGCGCCAGCACCACAGGACAGGGGAAGGCTGAAGCTTTCTTT; cdr3_aa: CASTTGQGKAEAFF
j_call: TRBJ2-2; v_call: TRBV29-1; clone_size: NA; d_call: TRBD1; cdr3_nt: TGCAGCGTTGATGCTACAGGGGGCTTAGATCCCGGGGAGCTGTTTTTT; cdr3_aa: CSVDATGGLDPGELFF
j_call: TRBJ2-1; v_call: TRBV2; clone_size: NA; d_call: TRBD2; cdr3_nt: TGTGCCAGCGTGGGGGGACTAGCGGGAGAACGGTCCTACAATGAGCAGTTCTTC; cdr3_aa: CASVGGLAGERSYNEQFF
j_call: TRBJ2-1; v_call: TRBV30; clone_size: NA; d_call: NA; cdr3_nt: TGTGCCTGGAGCTCAGGGCCGGGTGAGCAGTTCTTC; cdr3_aa: CAWSSGPGEQFF
j_call: TRBJ2-1; v_call: TRBV19; clone_size: NA; d_call: TRBD2; cdr3_nt: TGTGCCAGTTTTCGGGTCGATAGGGCGGGAGGTCGTGAGCAGTTCTTC; cdr3_aa: CASFRVDRAGGREQFF
j_call: TRBJ2-3; v_call: TRBV5-1; clone_size: NA; d_call: TRBD1; cdr3_nt: TGCGCCAGCAGCTTGGCCTCCGCCGGGACAGTGGGCACAGATACGCAGTATTTT; cdr3_aa: CASSLASAGTVGTDTQYF
j_call: TRBJ2-7; v_call: TRBV27; clone_size: NA; d_call: TRBD2; cdr3_nt: TGTGCCAGCCGCGGACCGGGACTAGCGGGCCTAAGGGCCTACGAGCAGTACTTC; cdr3_aa: CASRGPGLAGLRAYEQYF
j_call: TRBJ1-1; v_call: TRBV28; clone_size: NA; d_call: TRBD1; cdr3_nt: TGTGCCAGCAGCCCTTTGAGGGACAGCTTAATCACTGAAGCTTTCTTT; cdr3_aa: CASSPLRDSLITEAFF
j_call: TRBJ1-5; v_call: TRBV19; clone_size: few; d_call: NA; cdr3_nt: TGTGCCAGTAGTATATCACAGGGAAATCAGCCCCAGCATTTT; cdr3_aa: CASSISQGNQPQHF